One sample yielded the 18 T cell receptor beta chains listed below, sequenced in a study of T cell responses to AZD1222 COVID-19 vaccine. The method was immunoSEQ multiplex PCR; TCRdb's version includes in-frame clones alone and lacks a portion of them. The sample includes 100,000 to 120,000 clones, about 85% of them seen just once. The sequencing used peripheral blood, collected on day 0 of AZD1222 vaccination. The source of these receptors is an adult in good health.

This clone was recorded only once. This sequence joins TRBV6-6 and TRBJ1-2, with TRBD1 matching 10 bases. CDR1 and CDR2 (germline): MNHNY, SVGAGI (reference sequence). The CDR3 totals 14 residues. The V segment lost 10 bases and the J segment 8 bases; nucleotides outside the gene matches: 13. CDR3 DNA: TGTGCCATCCAAAAGGGCGGGACAGGGGACGGCTACACCTTC. Protein: CAIQKGGTGDGYTF.

The chain recombines TRBV14 with TRBJ1-3, with a possible D match to TRBD1 (5 bases). V lost 4 bases and J 2 bases, leaving 12 bases between the germline ends. Germline values: CDR1 SGHDN, CDR2 FVKESK. The CDR3 is 15 amino acids. This chain's CDR3 is CASSPQTVAGNTIYF. CDR3 in DNA: TGTGCCAGCAGCCCGCAGACAGTGGCTGGAAACACCATATATTTT.

In this sample, this clone turned up a few times. V usage is TRBV4-3 and J usage is TRBJ1-2; a weak D match, TRBD1 (6 bases). Trimming took 0 bases from V and 6 from J, leaving 14 bases between them. The CDR3 runs 15 residues. Germline CDR1 reads LGHNA; CDR2 reads YSLEER. The CDR3 reads CASSQDRSRGNGYTF. CDR3 nucleotide sequence: TGCGCCAGCAGCCAAGATAGGAGCAGGGGAAATGGCTACACCTTC.

V is TRBV5-5 and J is TRBJ1-2; 7 nucleotides agree with TRBD1. Germline trimming cut 4 bases from V and 8 bases from J; bases unmatched to any gene: 11. Germline V gene data show CDR1 as SGHKS and CDR2 as YYEKEE (reference sequence). The CDR3 is 14 amino acids. This CDR3 is CASSRRGQPEGYTF. CDR3 bases: TGTGCCAGCAGCCGGAGGGGGCAGCCCGAAGGCTACACCTTC.

The chain has TRBV5-1 and TRBJ1-1; D perhaps matches TRBD1 (5 bases). The germline V gene encodes CDR1 SGHRS and CDR2 YFSETQ. The V gene lost 0 bases and the J gene lost 1 base, with 7 bases spanning the gap. CDR3 length: 14 residues. For the CDR3, the DNA is TGCGCCAGCAGCTTGGGCGGGGGGAACACTGAAGCTTTCTTT. Translating gives CASSLGGGNTEAFF.

This rearrangement joins TRBV30 to TRBJ2-7; a possible D gene is TRBD1 (6 bases). Trimming removed 3 bases from V and 2 bases from J, with 8 bases in between. Per the germline V gene, CDR1 is GTSNPN and CDR2 is SVGIG (reference sequence). CDR3 size: 12 residues. DNA of the CDR3: TGTGCCTGGAGCAGGACAGCCTACGAGCAGTACTTC. Its translation: CAWSRTAYEQYF.

J is TRBJ1-2 and V is TRBV6-5; D is ambiguous. CDR3 size: 12 residues. The germline CDR1 and CDR2 sequences are MNHEY and SVGAGI. The germline V and J ends were trimmed by 1 base and 8 bases, with 8 bases remaining between them. The CDR3 DNA reads as TGTGCCAGCAGTTACTATGAGGAGGGCTACACCTTC. As protein: CASSYYEEGYTF.

The genes are TRBV2 and TRBJ1-4; 7 bases map to TRBD1. The CDR3 contains 17 residues. The ends lost 0 bases at V and 6 bases at J; junction bases unmatched: 10. Germline-derived CDR1 and CDR2 are SNHLY and FYNNEI. The CDR3 loop is CASSEASLWQGDEKLFF. CDR3 nucleotide sequence: TGTGCCAGCAGTGAAGCGAGCCTTTGGCAGGGGGATGAAAAACTGTTTTTT.

The chain links TRBV12-5 to TRBJ1-1; D possibly corresponds to TRBD1 (6 bases). V dropped 10 bases and J dropped 4 bases, with 16 bases sitting between them. This CDR3 has 13 amino acids. CDR1 is LGHNT and CDR2 is FRNRAP in the germline V gene. CDR3 residues: CAIKSARGTEAFF. In DNA form, the CDR3 reads TGTGCTATAAAGTCCGCCAGGGGCACTGAAGCTTTCTTT.

This clone was picked up one time. V usage is TRBV7-9 and J usage is TRBJ2-7, with TRBD1 as a possible D gene (6 bases). The CDR3 sequence is 15 residues long. The V and J ends lost 5 bases and 1 base respectively, with 15 bases between them. Germline V CDR1 and CDR2: SEHNR, FQNEAQ (reference sequence). The CDR3 nucleotides read TGTGCCAGCAGCGGATCGATTACAGGGTCCTACGAGCAGTACTTC. Residues: CASSGSITGSYEQYF.

As DNA, the CDR3 is TGTGCCAGCAGCTTGGAACAGAGCTCCTACGAGCAGTACTTC. Translation gives CASSLEQSSYEQYF. This chain links TRBV5-4 with TRBJ2-7; D is unresolved. Deletions cut 0 bases from V and 0 bases from J, with 7 bases between. CDR1 and CDR2 from the germline V gene are SGHNT and YYREEE (reference sequence). There are 14 residues in the CDR3.

This chain joins TRBV27 and TRBJ2-7; no reliable D call. This CDR3 region has 15 residues. Trimming cost V 2 bases and J 1 base, with 12 bases left between them. The V gene's germline CDR1 is MNHEY and CDR2 SMNVEV (reference sequence). The CDR3 sequence is CASSLAAVGSYEQYF. The CDR3 DNA follows: TGTGCCAGCAGTTTAGCGGCGGTGGGATCCTACGAGCAGTACTTC.

This chain links TRBV6-2 or TRBV6-3 with TRBJ1-4; D gene uncertain. Germline V CDR1 and CDR2: MNHEY, SVGEGT. The CDR3 extends over 16 amino acids. The V end lost 0 bases, the J end lost 3 bases, and 11 bases lay between the germline ends. CDR3 region: CASSYSGRPANEKLFF. Written as DNA, the CDR3 is TGTGCCAGCAGTTACTCCGGTCGACCTGCTAATGAAAAACTGTTTTTT.

The V call is TRBV30, the J call TRBJ2-7; D is uncertain. This CDR3 contains 11 residues. Germline assignment: CDR1 GTSNPN and CDR2 SVGIG (reference sequence). Trimming stripped 0 bases from V and 3 bases from J, with 3 bases between. CDR3 residues: CAWSVSYEQYF. In nucleotides, the CDR3 is TGTGCCTGGAGTGTTAGCTACGAGCAGTACTTC.

J is TRBJ2-1 and V is TRBV2; D uncertain. V was shortened by 2 bases and J by 3 bases, with 5 bases between the two germline ends. The germline gives CDR1 SNHLY, CDR2 FYNNEI. This CDR3 contains 13 residues. In DNA, the CDR3 is TGTGCCAGCAGTGAATATATCTACAATGAGCAGTTCTTC. Residues: CASSEYIYNEQFF.

This clone has just one count. DNA for the CDR3: TGCAGCGTCAGGGACAGAAATAATTCACCCCTCCACTTT. Amino acid sequence: CSVRDRNNSPLHF. This chain uses TRBV29-1 with TRBJ1-6; 7 bases match TRBD1. The germline gives CDR1 SQVTM, CDR2 ANQGSEA. The CDR3 has 13 residues. J gave up 5 bases and V 6 bases, and 4 bases lay outside the gene matches.

The genes are TRBV27 and TRBJ2-7, with D perhaps being TRBD1 or TRBD2 (6 bases each). Between the trimmed V and J ends, which lost 2 bases and 6 bases, there was a span of 14 bases. CDR1 is MNHEY, CDR2 SMNVEV, per germline (reference sequence). The CDR3 is 14 amino acids. The CDR3 sequence is CASSLTRGVVEQYF. The CDR3 DNA reads TGTGCCAGCAGTTTAACTAGGGGGGTGGTCGAGCAGTACTTC.

This chain uses TRBV5-8 with TRBJ1-5, with 7 bases aligning to TRBD1. CDR1 and CDR2 (germline): SGHTS, YDEGEE. The CDR3 sequence is 15 residues long. V was pared by 2 bases and J by 3 bases, with 5 bases of the junction left unmatched. The CDR3 spells CASSFGGQINQPQHF. CDR3 DNA: TGTGCCAGCAGCTTCGGGGGACAGATCAATCAGCCCCAGCATTTT.